This T cell receptor beta chain was sequenced during a study of CXCR3-negative and CXCR3-positive naive CD8 T cells. With regard to this clonotype: What it binds is unknown.

Study observations and caveats: Greater hydrophobicity was found in TRB CDR3s of CXCR3-positive naive cells than of CXCR3-negative naive cells.

The CDR3 runs to 13 residues. Germline V lookup: CDR1 SGHDN, CDR2 FVKESK. All TRB cDNA libraries came from 5' RACE performed with UMI labels. TCRdb reprocessed the 5' RACE reads, with one entry per CDR3 protein and no DNA. Recorded for this sample: about 120,000 distinct CDR3 sequences. This rearrangement joins TRBV14 to TRBJ2-1. The clonotype was recovered from a human donor in good health. Some clones in this sample may be carry-over from other donors' samples. The sequenced material came from naive CXCR3+ CD8+ T cells from blood. Subset denoted: CD45RO-CCR7+CD27+CD95- naive CD8+ T cells expressing CXCR3 (TNR3+). CDR3 sequence reads: CASSHGLFNEQFF.